This TCR beta chain was identified in a study of blood T cell repertoires in COVID-19. Study context: The samples span acute and convalescent COVID-19 from the United States, Italy and Spain. In each case, the material was cDNA or gDNA derived from T cells, B-cell-depleted T cells, or PBMCs.

The CDR3 sequence is 15 residues long. The V end was cut by 0 bases, the J end by 8 bases, with 16 bases between. Germline assignment: CDR1 MNHEY and CDR2 SVGEGT. Source study methods: Counts of nucleated cells, estimated from reference gene primer amplification, were obtained. The data were produced by immunoSEQ multiplex PCR, yet TCRdb's version contains in-frame clones alone and is incomplete. Clone size and V and J calls were adopted from that table, with D and trimming inferred from the DNA. The sample includes 150,000 to 180,000 clones, approximately 80% seen only once; the top ten take almost 10%.

Sequencing was done on a sample of peripheral blood. The chain recombines TRBV6-2 or TRBV6-3 with TRBJ1-2; D is unresolved. The TCR comes from a woman aged 45-59 years with acute or convalescent COVID-19. CDR3 residues: CASSYSKPRRGGYTF. CDR3 bases: TGTGCCAGCAGTTACTCGAAACCCAGACGGGGAGGCTACACCTTC.